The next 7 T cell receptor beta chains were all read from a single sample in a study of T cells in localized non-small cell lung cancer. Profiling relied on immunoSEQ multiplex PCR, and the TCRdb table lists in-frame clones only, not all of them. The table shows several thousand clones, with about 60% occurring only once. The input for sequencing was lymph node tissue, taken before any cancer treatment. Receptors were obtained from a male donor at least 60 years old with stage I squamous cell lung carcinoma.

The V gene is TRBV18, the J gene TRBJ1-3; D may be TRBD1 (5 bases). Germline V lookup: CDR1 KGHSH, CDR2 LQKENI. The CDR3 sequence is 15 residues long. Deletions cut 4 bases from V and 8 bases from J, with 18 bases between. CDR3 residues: CASSLRIQGADTIYF. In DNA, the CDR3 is TGTGCCAGCTCACTAAGGATCCAGGGTGCGGACACCATATATTTT.

As DNA, the CDR3 is TGTGCTAGTGGTCCGGGACTAGCGGGAGCGGATACGCAGTATTTT. It translates to CASGPGLAGADTQYF. The chain couples TRBV12-5 to TRBJ2-3; 14 bases align to TRBD2. CDR1 LGHNT and CDR2 FRNRAP come from the germline V gene. The CDR3 has 15 residues. With V trimmed by 5 bases and J by 6 bases, 4 bases remained unmatched.

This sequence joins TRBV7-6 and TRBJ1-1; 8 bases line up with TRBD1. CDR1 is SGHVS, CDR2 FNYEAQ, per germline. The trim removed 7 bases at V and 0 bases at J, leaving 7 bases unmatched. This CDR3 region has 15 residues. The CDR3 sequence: CASTLTGAMNTEAFF. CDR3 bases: TGTGCCAGCACCCTGACAGGGGCCATGAACACTGAAGCTTTCTTT.

For the CDR3, the DNA is TGTGCCAGTAGTATTAGCCAGGGCCAGGGATGGACTGAAGCTTTCTTT. It specifies CASSISQGQGWTEAFF. V and J are TRBV19 and TRBJ1-1; weak D call: TRBD1 (5 bases). Germline lookup yields CDR1 LNHDA and CDR2 SQIVND (reference sequence). The CDR3 contains 16 residues. Trimming took 3 bases from V and 5 from J, leaving 19 bases between them.

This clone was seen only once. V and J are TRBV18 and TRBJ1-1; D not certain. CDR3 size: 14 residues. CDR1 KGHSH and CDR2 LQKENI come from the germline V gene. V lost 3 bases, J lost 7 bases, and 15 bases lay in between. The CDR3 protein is CASSPKILGSEAFF. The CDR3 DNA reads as TGTGCCAGCTCACCCAAAATACTGGGTAGTGAAGCTTTCTTT. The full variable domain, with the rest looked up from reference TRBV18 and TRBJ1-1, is NAGVMQNPRHLVRRRGQEARLRCSPMKGHSHVYWYRQLPEEGLKFMVYLQKENIIDESGMPKERFSAEFPKEGPSILRIQQVVRGDSAAYFCASSPKILGSEAFFGQGTRLTVV.

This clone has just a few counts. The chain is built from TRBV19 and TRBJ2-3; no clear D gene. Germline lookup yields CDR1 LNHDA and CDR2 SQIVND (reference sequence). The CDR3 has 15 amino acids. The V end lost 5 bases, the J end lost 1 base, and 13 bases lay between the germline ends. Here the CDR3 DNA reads TGTGCCAGTAGTGTATCCGTGGCCCGCACAGATACGCAGTATTTT. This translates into CASSVSVARTDTQYF.

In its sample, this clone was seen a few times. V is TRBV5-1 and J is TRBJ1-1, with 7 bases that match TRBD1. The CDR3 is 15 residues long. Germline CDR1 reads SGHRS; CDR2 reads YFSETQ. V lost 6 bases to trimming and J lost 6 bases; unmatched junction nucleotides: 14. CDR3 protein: CASTWGDRLSPEAFF. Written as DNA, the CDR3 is TGCGCCAGCACCTGGGGGGACAGACTTTCCCCTGAAGCTTTCTTT.